Below are 20 T cell receptor beta chains sequenced from a single sample in a study of identical twins. One entry per CDR3 protein results from TCRdb running MiXCR on the 5' RACE reads. The table has 690,000 or so distinct CDR3 sequences, approximately 6.1% seen once; the top ten hold 1.5% to 2%. Sequenced sample: naive T cells sorted from blood. The receptors shown here come from a man between 18 and 29 years old in good health.

This clonotype was counted at least ten times. V and J are TRBV20-1 and TRBJ2-1; 8 bases match TRBD2. The CDR3 runs 15 residues. The junction had 4 bases not matched to a gene; V was cut back by 3 bases and J by 0 bases. Germline loops: CDR1 DFQATT, CDR2 SNEGSKA (reference sequence). Written as DNA, the CDR3 is TGCAGTGCTAGTGGCCTAGCGGGCTCCTACAATGAGCAGTTCTTC. Translating gives CSASGLAGSYNEQFF.

The rearrangement joins TRBV15 to TRBJ2-3; TRBD1 aligns across 9 bases. V gave up 3 bases and J gave up 6 bases; unmatched junction bases: 4. The germline gives CDR1 LNHNV, CDR2 YYDKDF (reference sequence). This CDR3 is 14 amino acids long. In DNA, the CDR3 is TGTGCCACCAGCAGGGACAGGGGAAGGGATACGCAGTATTTT. Its protein is CATSRDRGRDTQYF. The full variable domain, with the rest looked up from reference TRBV15 and TRBJ2-3, is DAMVIQNPRYQVTQFGKPVTLSCSQTLNHNVMYWYQQKSSQAPKLLFHYYDKDFNNEADTPDNFQSRRPNTSFCFLDIRSPGLGDTAMYLCATSRDRGRDTQYFGPGTRLTVL.

The chain employs TRBV7-2 and TRBJ2-1; TRBD2 aligns across 7 bases. With V trimmed by 7 bases and J by 7 bases, 16 bases remained unmatched. Germline V gene lookup returns CDR1 SGHTA and CDR2 FQGNSA. The CDR3 spans 16 residues. The CDR3 nucleotides read TGTGCCAGCACCCCTAGAACTAGCGACCTTCGGAATGAGCAGTTCTTC. It yields the protein CASTPRTSDLRNEQFF.

This clonotype has a count of ten or more. This chain uses TRBV20-1 with TRBJ2-1, with 7 bases lining up with TRBD1. CDR3 length: 12 amino acids. Germline lookup yields CDR1 DFQATT and CDR2 SNEGSKA (reference sequence). V was pared by 6 bases and J by 7 bases, with 6 bases of the junction left unmatched. This CDR3 is CSAGSTGNEQFF. The CDR3 DNA reads TGCAGTGCGGGTTCGACAGGGAATGAGCAGTTCTTC.

This rearrangement joins TRBV5-1 to TRBJ2-7; TRBD2 matches at 14 bases. CDR3 length: 16 residues. The germline CDR1 and CDR2 sequences are SGHRS and YFSETQ. Unmatched junction bases numbered 6, after V lost 2 bases and J lost 5 bases. In nucleotides, the CDR3 is TGCGCCAGCAGCTTCGGGACTAGCGGGAGTCTGAACGAGCAGTACGTC. This encodes CASSFGTSGSLNEQYV.

The chain couples TRBV5-4 to TRBJ2-6, with D unresolved. V was trimmed by 2 bases and J by 1 base, leaving 19 bases between them. Germline V gene data show CDR1 as SGHNT and CDR2 as YYREEE (reference sequence). The CDR3 has 19 amino acids. CDR3 region: CASSFLPLSIVSGANVLTF. The CDR3 nucleotides read TGTGCCAGCAGCTTCCTTCCACTGAGTATAGTATCTGGGGCCAACGTCCTGACTTTC.

V is TRBV6-1 and J is TRBJ1-4, with D possibly TRBD1 on 5 matching bases. This CDR3 spans 13 amino acids. Deletions cut 7 bases from V and 1 base from J, with 7 bases between. CDR1 is MNHNS, CDR2 SASEGT, per germline. CDR3 DNA: TGTGCCAGCAACGGGGGAACTAATGAAAAACTGTTTTTT. Protein sequence: CASNGGTNEKLFF.

This clonotype was detected only a few times. This chain links TRBV5-1 with TRBJ2-7; the D is unclear. Deletions cut 4 bases from V and 1 base from J, with 15 bases between. Germline V gene lookup returns CDR1 SGHRS and CDR2 YFSETQ. CDR3 length equals 15 residues. CDR3 coding DNA: TGCGCCAGCAGCATCGAGTTAGGTTCTTCCTACGAGCAGTACTTC. The encoded protein is CASSIELGSSYEQYF.

This clonotype was detected only a few times. The chain is built from TRBV7-8 and TRBJ2-2, with TRBD1 matching over 7 bases. V was pared by 1 base and J by 0 bases, with 8 bases of the junction left unmatched. The length of the CDR3 is 18 residues. From germline, CDR1 is SGHVS and CDR2 FQNEAQ. The CDR3: CASSLGVGTASNTGELFF. The CDR3 DNA follows: TGTGCCAGCAGCTTAGGGGTAGGGACAGCCTCGAACACCGGGGAGCTGTTTTTT.

This clonotype has a handful of counts. The CDR3 DNA reads TGTGCCAGCAGCTTAGGCCCCGTAGCGGGACCCTACGAGCAGTACTTC. Encoded protein: CASSLGPVAGPYEQYF. This chain connects TRBV7-8 to TRBJ2-7, with 8 bases matching TRBD2. Germline V lookup: CDR1 SGHVS, CDR2 FQNEAQ. The length of the CDR3 is 16 residues. With 1 base clipped from V and 2 bases from J, the junction kept 7 bases outside the gene matches.

The chain uses TRBV4-1 and TRBJ2-5, with a possible D match to TRBD2 (5 bases). V was trimmed by 0 bases and J by 5 bases, leaving 13 bases between them. Per the germline V gene, CDR1 is MGHRA and CDR2 is YSYEKL. The CDR3 length is 15 residues. In DNA, the CDR3 is TGCGCCAGCAGCCAAGATGCCGGGGAATGGGAGACCCAGTACTTC. Translation gives CASSQDAGEWETQYF.

This clonotype has more than one count but fewer than ten. The chain carries TRBV5-1 and TRBJ1-6, with D hard to call. V gave up 0 bases and J gave up 5 bases, with 12 bases separating them. This CDR3 region has 16 residues. From germline, CDR1 is SGHRS and CDR2 YFSETQ. DNA of the CDR3: TGCGCCAGCAGCTTGGAGGCTACGGGCCATAATTCACCCCTCCACTTT. It translates to CASSLEATGHNSPLHF.

Concerning this clonotype itself: Sequence at one end of the junction differs from germline and may be a read error. The chain links TRBV24-1 to TRBJ2-2; 8 positions match TRBD1. Per the germline V gene, CDR1 is KGHDR and CDR2 is SFDVKD. This CDR3 is 16 amino acids long. CDR3 sequence: CATSNLGQANTGELFF. CDR3 nucleotides: TGTGCCACCAGTAATTTGGGACAGGCGAACACCGGGGAGCTGTTTTTT.

The chain links TRBV7-9 to TRBJ2-5, with TRBD2 as a possible D gene (5 bases). The V and J ends lost 3 bases and 0 bases respectively, with 8 bases between them. CDR1 SEHNR and CDR2 FQNEAQ come from the germline V gene (reference sequence). The CDR3 is 14 amino acids. This CDR3 is CASSFGEHQETQYF. The DNA of the CDR3 is TGTGCCAGCAGCTTTGGGGAGCACCAAGAGACCCAGTACTTC.

V and J are TRBV10-3 and TRBJ1-3, with D unresolved. This CDR3 contains 14 residues. Germline CDR1 reads ENHRY; CDR2 reads SYGVKD. Trimming took 0 bases from V and 0 from J, leaving 3 bases between them. The CDR3 loop is CAISESDSGNTIYF. CDR3 nucleotides: TGTGCCATCAGTGAGTCCGACTCTGGAAACACCATATATTTT.

This clonotype was observed at least ten times. V gene TRBV4-2 combines with J gene TRBJ2-3; TRBD1 agrees at 9 bases. The length of the CDR3 is 15 residues. Germline assignment: CDR1 LGHNA and CDR2 YNFKEQ. Trimming at V came to 4 bases and at J to 3 bases, leaving 5 bases not matched to a gene. CDR3 amino acids: CASSPRTGVTDTQYF. In nucleotides, the CDR3 is TGTGCCAGCAGCCCGCGGACAGGGGTTACAGATACGCAGTATTTT.

This clonotype was detected many times. The chain couples TRBV6-5 to TRBJ1-1, with D possibly matching TRBD1 (5 bases). Between the trimmed V and J ends, which lost 0 bases and 2 bases, there was a span of 10 bases. The germline gives CDR1 MNHEY, CDR2 SVGAGI. This CDR3 has 15 amino acids. This chain's CDR3 is CASSYSGGVNTEAFF. CDR3 in DNA: TGTGCCAGCAGTTACTCCGGGGGGGTTAACACTGAAGCTTTCTTT.

The rearrangement uses TRBV4-1 and TRBJ1-3; no definite D call. This CDR3 region has 13 residues. Germline V gene sequence: CDR1 MGHRA, CDR2 YSYEKL. Trimming left V 1 base short and J 5 bases short, with 6 bases between. The CDR3, as DNA: TGCGCCAGCAGCCAAGTTGCCAGAAACACCATATATTTT. Protein product: CASSQVARNTIYF.

In this sample, this clonotype turned up many times. The rearrangement links TRBV20-1 to TRBJ2-3, with 12 bases fitting TRBD2. CDR3 length equals 15 residues. The germline V gene encodes CDR1 DFQATT and CDR2 SNEGSKA (reference sequence). V shed 2 bases and J 4 bases; nucleotides not matched to a gene: 4. CDR3 sequence (DNA): TGCAGTGCTAGACGACTAGCGGGAGTCCCAGATACGCAGTATTTT. Amino acids: CSARRLAGVPDTQYF.

This clonotype was counted a few times. The chain employs TRBV3-1 and TRBJ2-5, with 7 bases identical to TRBD2. This CDR3 is built from 16 residues. Germline V gene sequence: CDR1 LGHDT, CDR2 YNNKEL (reference sequence). Germline trimming cut 1 base from V and 7 bases from J; bases unmatched to any gene: 12. CDR3 DNA: TGTGCCAGCAGCCAAGTATCGGCTAGCGGCCGTGGGACCCAGTACTTC. Its protein product is CASSQVSASGRGTQYF.